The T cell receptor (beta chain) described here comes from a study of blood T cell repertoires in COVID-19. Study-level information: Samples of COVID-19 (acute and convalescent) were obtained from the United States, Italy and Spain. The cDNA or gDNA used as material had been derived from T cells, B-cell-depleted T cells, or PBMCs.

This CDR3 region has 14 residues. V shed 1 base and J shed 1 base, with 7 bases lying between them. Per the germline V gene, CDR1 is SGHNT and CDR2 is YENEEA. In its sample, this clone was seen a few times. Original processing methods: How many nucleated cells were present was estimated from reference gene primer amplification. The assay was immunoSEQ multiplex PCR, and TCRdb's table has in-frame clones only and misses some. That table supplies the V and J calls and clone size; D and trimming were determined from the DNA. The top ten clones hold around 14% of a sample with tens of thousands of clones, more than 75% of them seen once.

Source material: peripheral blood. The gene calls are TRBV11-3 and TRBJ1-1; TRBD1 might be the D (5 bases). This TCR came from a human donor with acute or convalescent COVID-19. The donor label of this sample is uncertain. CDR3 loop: CASSLGTKNTEAFF. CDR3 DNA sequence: TGTGCCAGCAGCTTAGGGACAAAGAACACTGAAGCTTTCTTT.